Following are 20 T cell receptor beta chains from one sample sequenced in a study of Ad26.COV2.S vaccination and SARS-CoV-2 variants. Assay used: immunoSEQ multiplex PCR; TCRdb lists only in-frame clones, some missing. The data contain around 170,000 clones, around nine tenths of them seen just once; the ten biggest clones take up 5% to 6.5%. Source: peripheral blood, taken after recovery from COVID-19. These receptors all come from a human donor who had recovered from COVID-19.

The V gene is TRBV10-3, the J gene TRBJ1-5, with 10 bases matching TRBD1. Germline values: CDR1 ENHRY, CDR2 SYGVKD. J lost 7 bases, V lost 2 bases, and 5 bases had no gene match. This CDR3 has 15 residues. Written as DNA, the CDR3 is TGTGCCATCAGTGAGACCCCGACAGGGGGCCAGCCCCAGCATTTT. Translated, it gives CAISETPTGGQPQHF.

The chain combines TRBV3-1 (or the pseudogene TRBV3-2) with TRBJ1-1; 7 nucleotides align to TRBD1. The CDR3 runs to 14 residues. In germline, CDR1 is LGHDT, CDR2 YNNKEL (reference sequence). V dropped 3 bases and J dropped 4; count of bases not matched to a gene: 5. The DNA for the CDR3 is TGTGCCAGCAGCCATCCAGGGGGGGGCACTGAAGCTTTCTTT. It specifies CASSHPGGGTEAFF.

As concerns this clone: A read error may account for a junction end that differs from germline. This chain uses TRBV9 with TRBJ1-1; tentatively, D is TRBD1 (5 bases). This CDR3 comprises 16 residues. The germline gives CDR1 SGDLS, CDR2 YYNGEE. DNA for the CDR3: TGTGCCAGCAGCGCCAAGATTGGGGGATTTGGGACTGAAACTTTCTTT. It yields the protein CASSAKIGGFGTETFF.

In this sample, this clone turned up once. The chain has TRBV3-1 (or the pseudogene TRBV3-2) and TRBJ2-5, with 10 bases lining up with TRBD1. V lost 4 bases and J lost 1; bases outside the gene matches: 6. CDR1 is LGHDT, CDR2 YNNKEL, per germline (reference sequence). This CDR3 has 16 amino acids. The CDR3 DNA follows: TGTGCCAGCAGCCGTCCCGGGACAGGGGTCCAAGAGACCCAGTACTTC. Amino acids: CASSRPGTGVQETQYF.

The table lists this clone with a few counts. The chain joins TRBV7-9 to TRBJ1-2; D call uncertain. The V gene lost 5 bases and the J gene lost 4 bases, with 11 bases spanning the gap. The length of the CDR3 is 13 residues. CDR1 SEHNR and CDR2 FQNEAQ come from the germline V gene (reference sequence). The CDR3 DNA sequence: TGTGCCAGCAGCCAAGGGTGGGGCTATGGCTACACCTTC. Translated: CASSQGWGYGYTF.

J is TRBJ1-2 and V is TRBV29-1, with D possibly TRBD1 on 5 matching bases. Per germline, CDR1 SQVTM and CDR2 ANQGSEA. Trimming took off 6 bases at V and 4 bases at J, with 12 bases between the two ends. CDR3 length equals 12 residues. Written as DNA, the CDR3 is TGCAGCGTGGGGGGAGGTTTCTATGGCTACACCTTC. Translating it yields CSVGGGFYGYTF.

The CDR3 reads CASREGDRVGSPLHF. The CDR3 DNA reads TGTGCCAGTCGAGAGGGCGACAGGGTTGGTTCACCCCTCCACTTT. This chain uses TRBV19 with TRBJ1-6, with 7 bases fitting TRBD1. The CDR3 loop spans 15 amino acids. From germline, CDR1 is LNHDA and CDR2 SQIVND (reference sequence). V was clipped by 8 bases and J by 9 bases; unmatched bases: 13. The full variable domain, its missing parts supplied by reference TRBV19 and TRBJ1-6, is DGGITQSPKYLFRKEGQNVTLSCEQNLNHDAMYWYRQDPGQGLRLIYYSQIVNDFQKGDIAEGYSVSREKKESFPLTVTSAQKNPTAFYLCASREGDRVGSPLHFGNGTRLTVT.

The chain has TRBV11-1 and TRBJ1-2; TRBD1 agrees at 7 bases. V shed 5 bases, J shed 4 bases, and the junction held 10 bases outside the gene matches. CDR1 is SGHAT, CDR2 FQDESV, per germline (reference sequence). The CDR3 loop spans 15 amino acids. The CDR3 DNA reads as TGTGCCAGCAGCCCAGGGGGGGGGCGCGGCTATGGCTACACCTTC. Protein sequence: CASSPGGGRGYGYTF.

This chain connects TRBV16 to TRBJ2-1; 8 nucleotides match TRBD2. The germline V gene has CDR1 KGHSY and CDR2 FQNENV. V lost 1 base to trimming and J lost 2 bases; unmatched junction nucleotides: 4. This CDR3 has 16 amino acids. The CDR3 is CASSQLTSVTYNEQFF. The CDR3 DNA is TGTGCCAGCAGCCAATTGACTAGCGTTACCTACAATGAGCAGTTCTTC.

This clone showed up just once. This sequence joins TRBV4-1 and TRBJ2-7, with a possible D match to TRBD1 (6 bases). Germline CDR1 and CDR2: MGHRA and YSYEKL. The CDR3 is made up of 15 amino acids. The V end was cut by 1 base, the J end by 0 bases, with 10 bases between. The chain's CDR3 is CASSQGGQLSYEQYF. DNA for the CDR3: TGCGCCAGCAGCCAAGGAGGACAGCTCTCCTACGAGCAGTACTTC.

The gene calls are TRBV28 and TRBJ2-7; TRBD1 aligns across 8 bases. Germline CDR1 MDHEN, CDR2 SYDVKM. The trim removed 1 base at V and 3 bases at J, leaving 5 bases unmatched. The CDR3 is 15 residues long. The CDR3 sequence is CASSLYRGDIYEQYF. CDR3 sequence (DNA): TGTGCCAGCAGTTTATACAGGGGGGATATCTACGAGCAGTACTTC.

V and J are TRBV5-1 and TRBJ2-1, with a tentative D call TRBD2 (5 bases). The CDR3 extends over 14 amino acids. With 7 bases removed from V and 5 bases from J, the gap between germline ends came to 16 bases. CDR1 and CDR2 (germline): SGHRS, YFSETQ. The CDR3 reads CASQSLPEDNEQFF. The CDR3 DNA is TGCGCCAGCCAAAGCTTGCCGGAGGACAATGAGCAGTTCTTC.

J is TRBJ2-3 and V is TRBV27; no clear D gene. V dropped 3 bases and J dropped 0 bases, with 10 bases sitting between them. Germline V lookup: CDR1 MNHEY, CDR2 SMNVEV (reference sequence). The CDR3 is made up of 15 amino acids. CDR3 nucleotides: TGTGCCAGCAGTTTGAGTGGGGATAGCACAGATACGCAGTATTTT. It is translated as CASSLSGDSTDTQYF.

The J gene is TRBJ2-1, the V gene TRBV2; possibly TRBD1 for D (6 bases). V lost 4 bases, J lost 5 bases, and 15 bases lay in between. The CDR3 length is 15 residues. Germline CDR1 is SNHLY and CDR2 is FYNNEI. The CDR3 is CASSGGLYPNNEQFF. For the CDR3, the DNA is TGTGCCAGCAGTGGGGGGCTCTACCCTAACAATGAGCAGTTCTTC.

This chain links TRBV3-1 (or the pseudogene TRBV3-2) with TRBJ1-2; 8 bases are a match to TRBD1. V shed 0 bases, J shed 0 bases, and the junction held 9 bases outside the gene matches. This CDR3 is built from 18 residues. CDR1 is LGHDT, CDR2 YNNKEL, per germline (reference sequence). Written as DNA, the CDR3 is TGTGCCAGCAGCCAAGAATGGGGACAGGTGGGGTCTAACTATGGCTACACCTTC. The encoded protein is CASSQEWGQVGSNYGYTF.

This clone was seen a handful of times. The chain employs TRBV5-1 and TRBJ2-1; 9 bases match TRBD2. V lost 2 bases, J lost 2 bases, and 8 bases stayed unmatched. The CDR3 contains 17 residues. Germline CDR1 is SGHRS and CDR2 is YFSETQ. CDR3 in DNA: TGCGCCAGCAGCTTCCAGACTAGCGGAGCGGCCTACAATGAGCAGTTCTTC. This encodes CASSFQTSGAAYNEQFF.

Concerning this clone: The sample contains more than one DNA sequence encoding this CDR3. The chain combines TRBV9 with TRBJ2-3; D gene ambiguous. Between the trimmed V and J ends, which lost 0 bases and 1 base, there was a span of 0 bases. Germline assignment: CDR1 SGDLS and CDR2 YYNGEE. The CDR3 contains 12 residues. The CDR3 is CASSVGTDTQYF. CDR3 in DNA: TGTGCCAGCAGCGTAGGCACAGATACGCAGTATTTT. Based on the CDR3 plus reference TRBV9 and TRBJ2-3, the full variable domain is DSGVTQTPKHLITATGQRVTLRCSPRSGDLSVYWYQQSLDQGLQFLIQYYNGEERAKGNILERFSAQQFPDLHSELNLSSLELGDSALYFCASSVGTDTQYFGPGTRLTVL.

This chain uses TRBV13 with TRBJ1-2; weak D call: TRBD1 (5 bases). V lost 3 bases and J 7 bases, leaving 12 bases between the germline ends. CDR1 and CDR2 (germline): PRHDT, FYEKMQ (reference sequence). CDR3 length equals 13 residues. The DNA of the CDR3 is TGTGCCAGCAGCTTCGGGACCTGGAGTGGCTACACCTTC. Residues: CASSFGTWSGYTF. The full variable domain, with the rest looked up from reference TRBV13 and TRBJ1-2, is AAGVIQSPRHLIKEKRETATLKCYPIPRHDTVYWYQQGPGQDPQFLISFYEKMQSDKGSIPDRFSAQQFSDYHSELNMSSLELGDSALYFCASSFGTWSGYTFGSGTRLTVV.

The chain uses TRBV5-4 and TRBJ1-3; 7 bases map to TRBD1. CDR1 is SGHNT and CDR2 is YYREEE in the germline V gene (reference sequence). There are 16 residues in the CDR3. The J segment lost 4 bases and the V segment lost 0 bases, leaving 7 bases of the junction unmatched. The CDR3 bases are TGTGCCAGCAGCTTGGGTGCCAGGGGGACGGGAAACACCATATATTTT. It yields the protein CASSLGARGTGNTIYF.

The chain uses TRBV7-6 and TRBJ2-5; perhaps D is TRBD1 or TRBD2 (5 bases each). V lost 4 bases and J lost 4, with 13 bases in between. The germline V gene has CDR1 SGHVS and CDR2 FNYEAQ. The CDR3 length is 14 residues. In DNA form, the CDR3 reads TGTGCCAGCAGCTATTTGGGGGTGGGAGAGACCCAGTACTTC. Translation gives CASSYLGVGETQYF.